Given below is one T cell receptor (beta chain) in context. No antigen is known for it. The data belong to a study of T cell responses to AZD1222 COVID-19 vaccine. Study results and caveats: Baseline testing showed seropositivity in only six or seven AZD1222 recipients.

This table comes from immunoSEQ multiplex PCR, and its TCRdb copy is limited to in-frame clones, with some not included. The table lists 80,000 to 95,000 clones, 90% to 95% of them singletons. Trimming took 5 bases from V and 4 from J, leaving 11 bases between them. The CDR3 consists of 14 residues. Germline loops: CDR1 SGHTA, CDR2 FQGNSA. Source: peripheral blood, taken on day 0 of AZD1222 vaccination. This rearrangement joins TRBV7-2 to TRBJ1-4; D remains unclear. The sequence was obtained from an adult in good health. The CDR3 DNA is TGTGCCAGCAGCCTAGTTGGGGTTAATGAAAAACTGTTTTTT. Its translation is CASSLVGVNEKLFF.